What follows are 9 T cell receptor beta chains derived from one specimen sequenced in a study of blood T cell repertoires in COVID-19. The data were produced by immunoSEQ multiplex PCR, yet TCRdb's version contains in-frame clones alone and is incomplete. Of under 100,000 clones listed, roughly 80% are singletons. Sequencing used peripheral blood. The origin of the receptors is a man at least 80 years old with active or convalescent COVID-19.

This chain links TRBV12-5 with TRBJ2-1; D perhaps matches TRBD1 (6 bases). Germline values: CDR1 LGHNT, CDR2 FRNRAP. This CDR3 spans 17 amino acids. Trimming pared 0 bases from V and 0 bases from J, leaving 12 bases between. The CDR3 region has the DNA TGTGCTAGTGGTTTGGTACTAACAGGGAGCTCCTACAATGAGCAGTTCTTC. It is translated as CASGLVLTGSSYNEQFF.

V gene TRBV6-2 or TRBV6-3 combines with J gene TRBJ1-2; D is perhaps TRBD1 (6 bases). CDR3 length: 16 amino acids. V shed 2 bases and J shed 4 bases, with 17 bases lying between them. CDR1 MNHEY and CDR2 SVGEGT come from the germline V gene. This chain's CDR3 is CASSYLSGGAAYGYTF. DNA of the CDR3: TGTGCCAGCAGTTACCTGTCGGGGGGCGCCGCCTATGGCTACACCTTC.

V usage is TRBV6-4 and J usage is TRBJ2-7; possible D gene TRBD1, 5 bases. CDR1 is MRHNA and CDR2 is SNTAGT in the germline V gene. The CDR3 runs to 14 residues. V was clipped by 2 bases and J by 2 bases, with 10 bases between them. Written as DNA, the CDR3 is TGTGCCAGCAGTGACGACAGATCCACCTACGAGCAGTACTTC. It is translated as CASSDDRSTYEQYF.

The chain is built from TRBV7-6 and TRBJ1-3; D not resolved. Deletions cut 3 bases from V and 4 bases from J, with 10 bases between. CDR1 and CDR2 from the germline V gene are SGHVS and FNYEAQ. This CDR3 contains 14 residues. The CDR3 loop reads CASSLEVGGNTIYF. DNA of the CDR3: TGTGCCAGCAGCTTGGAGGTGGGAGGAAACACCATATATTTT.

The chain couples TRBV28 to TRBJ2-6, with TRBD2 matching over 7 bases. Germline lookup yields CDR1 MDHEN and CDR2 SYDVKM. CDR3 size: 18 residues. The J segment lost 0 bases and the V segment lost 7 bases, leaving 12 bases of the junction unmatched. The CDR3 region is CASNPAGLTSSGANVLTF. The CDR3 DNA reads as TGTGCCAGCAACCCAGCGGGACTAACGAGCTCTGGGGCCAACGTCCTGACTTTC. The full variable domain, completed using reference TRBV28 and TRBJ2-6, is DVKVTQSSRYLVKRTGEKVFLECVQDMDHENMFWYRQDPGLGLRLIYFSYDVKMKEKGDIPEGYSVSREKKERFSLILESASTNQTSMYLCASNPAGLTSSGANVLTFGAGSRLTVL.

This rearrangement joins TRBV29-1 to TRBJ2-5, with a tentative D call TRBD2 (5 bases). There are 14 residues in the CDR3. The germline gives CDR1 SQVTM, CDR2 ANQGSEA. V was shortened by 0 bases and J by 3 bases, with 11 bases between the two germline ends. The CDR3 sequence: CSVEDPDGKETQYF. The CDR3 DNA sequence: TGCAGCGTTGAAGACCCGGACGGGAAAGAGACCCAGTACTTC.

The chain links TRBV4-1 to TRBJ2-7, with TRBD2 identical over 10 bases. V lost 0 bases, J lost 2 bases, and 1 base stayed unmatched. The germline V gene has CDR1 MGHRA and CDR2 YSYEKL. This CDR3 is built from 15 residues. The CDR3 sequence is CASSQDSGGTYEQYF. DNA of the CDR3: TGCGCCAGCAGCCAAGATAGCGGGGGGACCTACGAGCAGTACTTC.

The chain joins TRBV28 to TRBJ2-5, with 10 nucleotides matching TRBD1. CDR3 length equals 15 residues. Per germline, CDR1 MDHEN and CDR2 SYDVKM. The ends lost 6 bases at V and 4 bases at J; junction bases unmatched: 8. CDR3 DNA: TGTGCCAGCAGCTCGACAGGGGGCTTCGGAGAGACCCAGTACTTC. Its protein product is CASSSTGGFGETQYF.

The CDR3 DNA reads TGCGCCAGCAGCTTGACAGGGGGTGGGAATGAGCAGTTCTTC. This codes for CASSLTGGGNEQFF. The rearrangement joins TRBV5-1 to TRBJ2-1; 8 positions agree with TRBD1. This CDR3 contains 14 residues. The germline gives CDR1 SGHRS, CDR2 YFSETQ. V trimming: 1 base; J trimming: 7 bases; junction bases outside the gene matches: 4. Based on the CDR3 plus reference TRBV5-1 and TRBJ2-1, the full variable domain is KAGVTQTPRYLIKTRGQQVTLSCSPISGHRSVSWYQQTPGQGLQFLFEYFSETQRNKGNFPGRFSGRQFSNSRSEMNVSTLELGDSALYLCASSLTGGGNEQFFGPGTRLTVL.